This note documents a single T cell receptor beta chain sequence. Other DNA sequences within the sample encode an identical CDR3. This specimen comes from a study of control samples from healthy donors and cancer patients. Measured with immunoSEQ multiplex PCR; TCRdb has only the in-frame clones, and not every one. The data show about 180,000 clones, with 90% seen just once and 1.4% held by the top ten. The CDR3 has 14 amino acids. Trimming stripped 2 bases from V and 0 bases from J, with 8 bases between. Germline CDR1 reads SGHRS; CDR2 reads YFSETQ. The chain recombines TRBV5-1 with TRBJ1-1, with no clear D. Sequencing was done on a sample of blood. This clonotype was obtained from a woman in her fifties or sixties in good health. CDR3 coding DNA: TGCGCCAGCAGCTTACAACTCATGAACACTGAAGCTTTCTTT. It is translated as CASSLQLMNTEAFF.